A selection of T cell receptor beta chains follows, all from one sample in a study of T cell changes during pregnancy in multiple sclerosis. Some clones are missing from TCRdb's copy, which holds only in-frame ones; the method was immunoSEQ multiplex PCR. The sample shows 35,000 to 50,000 clones, approximately 91% of them seen only once. What was sequenced was PBMCs (not recorded whether the cells were cultured). The receptors here all came from a female donor with multiple sclerosis, enrolled in a pregnancy study. The CDR3 runs from the conserved cysteine through the conserved F or W. The D gene is left open where the match is weak. Clone size is stated in some rows and not others, as once, few, many or a class when expanded.

CDR3 DNA	CDR3 protein	clone size	J gene	D gene	V gene
TGTGCCAGCAGTGAGATACTAGCGGCCCAAGAGACCCAGTACTTC	CASSEILAAQETQYF	-	TRBJ2-5	TRBD2	TRBV25-1
TGTGCCAGCAGCTTAGGTGGCAGGGGGTTCTACAATGAGCAGTTCTTC	CASSLGGRGFYNEQFF	-	TRBJ2-1	TRBD1	TRBV11-2
TGCGCCAGCAGCTCAGAGGGGGGCTCCTACAATGAGCAGTTCTTC	CASSSEGGSYNEQFF	-	TRBJ2-1	-	TRBV5-1
TGTGCCAGCAGCGTAGGGAGCGACAGCTCCTACGAGCAGTACTTC	CASSVGSDSSYEQYF	-	TRBJ2-7	-	TRBV9
TGTGCCAGCCGGGGACTAGCGGGAGTTGTAGATACGCAGTATTTT	CASRGLAGVVDTQYF	-	TRBJ2-3	TRBD2	TRBV2
TGTGCCAGCAGCTTAGTAGGTAGCGGGAGATCAGATACGCAGTATTTT	CASSLVGSGRSDTQYF	-	TRBJ2-3	TRBD2	TRBV11-2
TGTGCCAGCAGTACACAGGGGCACACTGAAGCTTTCTTT	CASSTQGHTEAFF	-	TRBJ1-1	TRBD1	TRBV6-6
TGTGCCAGTAGACGTGACACCAACACTGGAAACACCATATATTTT	CASRRDTNTGNTIYF	few	TRBJ1-3	-	TRBV19
TGTGCCAGCAGCTCCGCTAGCGGAGCCTACAATGAGCAGTTCTTC	CASSSASGAYNEQFF	-	TRBJ2-1	TRBD2	TRBV7-9
TGTGCCAGTAGTCTAGAGGGGTCAGCCCCTGGGAGCAATCAGCCCCAGCATTTT	CASSLEGSAPGSNQPQHF	-	TRBJ1-5	-	TRBV19
TGTGCCAGCAGCCAGAGTTATAACTATGGCTACACCTTC	CASSQSYNYGYTF	-	TRBJ1-2	-	TRBV7-9
TGTGCCAGCACCCGGGCGGGTAAGGGAGAGGCCCAGTACTTC	CASTRAGKGEAQYF	-	TRBJ2-5	-	TRBV5-6
TGTGCCAGCAACAGACAGGGATCCACTGAAGCTTTCTTT	CASNRQGSTEAFF	-	TRBJ1-1	TRBD1	TRBV6-1
TGTGCCAGCAGCTCGGTTCTGCGGGAGGAATTAGATACGCAGTATTTT	CASSSVLREELDTQYF	-	TRBJ2-3	TRBD2	TRBV7-9
TGTGCCAGCAGCTTGTATGAGGGGAGCTATGGCTACACCTTC	CASSLYEGSYGYTF	-	TRBJ1-2	-	TRBV5-8
TGTGCCAGCAATGGAGCTGGGAAACAGGTCCAATACGAGCAGTACTTC	CASNGAGKQVQYEQYF	-	TRBJ2-7	-	TRBV28
TGTGCCAGCAGCAAATCCATCTACGAGCAGTACTTC	CASSKSIYEQYF	-	TRBJ2-7	-	TRBV11-3
TGTGCCAGCAGTTTAATCTCAGGGGCCCCATTAAGAACCGGGGAGCTGTTTTTT	CASSLISGAPLRTGELFF	-	TRBJ2-2	-	TRBV28
TGTGCCAGCAGTTTAGCCCTAGCGGGGAAATACGAGCAGTACTTC	CASSLALAGKYEQYF	-	TRBJ2-7	TRBD2	TRBV28
TGCGCCAGCAGCCTAAGTGGGAGGCGGTGGGAGACCCAGTACTTC	CASSLSGRRWETQYF	-	TRBJ2-5	-	TRBV5-1
TGCGCCAGCAGCTTGGAGGCGGGGGCCTTCTCCTACGAGCAGTACTTC	CASSLEAGAFSYEQYF	-	TRBJ2-7	-	TRBV5-1
TGTGCCAGCAGCGTAGGGCAGGGAGGCTATGGCTACACCTTC	CASSVGQGGYGYTF	-	TRBJ1-2	-	TRBV9
TGTGCCAGCAGCTTGGCGCCAAGCGGGAGGAACGAGCAGTACTTC	CASSLAPSGRNEQYF	-	TRBJ2-7	TRBD2	TRBV5-6
TGTGCCAGCAGTGACTTACTAGCGGAGACTGGGGAGCTGTTTTTT	CASSDLLAETGELFF	-	TRBJ2-2	TRBD2	TRBV6-1
TGTGCCAGCAGCTTCGGGGCCGATACGCAGTATTTT	CASSFGADTQYF	-	TRBJ2-3	-	TRBV11-3
TGTGCCACCAGCGGAGGAGGGACGCCATACTCGCAGACCCAGTACTTC	CATSGGGTPYSQTQYF	-	TRBJ2-5	-	TRBV15
TGTGCCTGGACCCTAACCGGGGAGCTGTTTTTT	CAWTLTGELFF	-	TRBJ2-2	-	TRBV30
TGTGCCAGCAGCTTGGCGGGAGTAGGCCACGAGCAGTACTTC	CASSLAGVGHEQYF	-	TRBJ2-7	-	TRBV5-4
TGCGCCAGCAGTGCAACAGGGTACACTGAAGCTTTCTTT	CASSATGYTEAFF	-	TRBJ1-1	-	TRBV10-1
TGTGCCAGCAAAAGGACAGGGGTGACAGATACGCAGTATTTT	CASKRTGVTDTQYF	medium-sized	TRBJ2-3	TRBD1	TRBV28
TGTGCCATCAGTGAGTTTAAAGGCACAGATACGCAGTATTTT	CAISEFKGTDTQYF	-	TRBJ2-3	-	TRBV10-3
TGTGCCAGCAGTGTGGGGACTAGCGGGAACAATGAGCAGTTCTTC	CASSVGTSGNNEQFF	-	TRBJ2-1	TRBD2	TRBV5-5
TGTGCCAGCAGCCAAGGCGGGACAGGGCACGAGCAGTACTTC	CASSQGGTGHEQYF	-	TRBJ2-7	TRBD1	TRBV5-4
TGTGCCAGTAGTAGAGACAGGGGGGTACGAGATACGCAGTATTTT	CASSRDRGVRDTQYF	-	TRBJ2-3	TRBD1	TRBV19
TGCGCCAGCAGCTTGGTGGGCACCGGGGAGCTGTTTTTT	CASSLVGTGELFF	-	TRBJ2-2	-	TRBV5-1
TGTGCCAGCAGTTCTCAGGGAGGGGCAGGGGGCTACACCTTC	CASSSQGGAGGYTF	few	TRBJ1-2	-	TRBV7-6
TGTGCCTGGAGTCCATCGGACAGAGACACCGGGGAGCTGTTTTTT	CAWSPSDRDTGELFF	few	TRBJ2-2	-	TRBV30
TGTGCCAGCAGTTTATTCGAGGGGGGCAGCAATCAGCCCCAGCATTTT	CASSLFEGGSNQPQHF	-	TRBJ1-5	-	TRBV28
TGTGCCAGCAGCCCCACCAAACCGCGAGATACGCAGTATTTT	CASSPTKPRDTQYF	-	TRBJ2-3	-	TRBV5-5
TGTGCCAGCAGCTCGGTACAGGGGGGGTATGGCTACACCTTC	CASSSVQGGYGYTF	-	TRBJ1-2	TRBD1	TRBV11-2
TGCGCCAGCAGCCAGCCCCTGGAGACCCAGTACTTC	CASSQPLETQYF	-	TRBJ2-5	-	TRBV4-1
TGTGCCAGCAGCTTAGCCGGGCGTGTAAGCACCGGGGAGCTGTTTTTT	CASSLAGRVSTGELFF	-	TRBJ2-2	-	TRBV11-2
TGTGCCAGCAGCGTCCGATTTAGCGGGAGCGAAGATACGCAGTATTTT	CASSVRFSGSEDTQYF	-	TRBJ2-3	TRBD2	TRBV9
TGTGCCAGCAGTGGTATAGCGGGAGGGCCAGGAGATACGCAGTATTTT	CASSGIAGGPGDTQYF	once	TRBJ2-3	TRBD2	TRBV27
TGTGCCAGCAGGATGGGGGGAGGGACAGATACGCAGTATTTT	CASRMGGGTDTQYF	-	TRBJ2-3	TRBD2	TRBV2
TGCGCCAGCAGCCCAACAGGGGACCATACTGGGGCCAACGTCCTGACTTTC	CASSPTGDHTGANVLTF	-	TRBJ2-6	TRBD1	TRBV10-2
TGTGCCAGCAGTCCTAACGGGGTATTCATAAAGGATGAGCAGTTCTTC	CASSPNGVFIKDEQFF	-	TRBJ2-1	-	TRBV28
TGCGCCAGCAGCTTGGGGAGTGCAACTAATGAAAAACTGTTTTTT	CASSLGSATNEKLFF	once	TRBJ1-4	-	TRBV5-1
TGTGCCAGTAGTACTTCAGGTTCCACTGAAGCTTTCTTT	CASSTSGSTEAFF	-	TRBJ1-1	-	TRBV19
TGTGCCAGCAGGGGCTGGGGTCAAGCGGAGGCCCGTGACACCGGGGAGCTGTTTTTT	CASRGWGQAEARDTGELFF	-	TRBJ2-2	-	TRBV2
TGTGCCTGGTCCCCCCGGGACGGCTACAATCAGCCCCAGCATTTT	CAWSPRDGYNQPQHF	-	TRBJ1-5	-	TRBV30
TGCGCCAGCAGCTCAGGACAGGGGCCTGGGAACACTGAAGCTTTCTTT	CASSSGQGPGNTEAFF	-	TRBJ1-1	TRBD1	TRBV5-1
TGCGCCAGCAGGGTCGAGCCCGGAGGCTACGAGCAGTACTTC	CASRVEPGGYEQYF	-	TRBJ2-7	-	TRBV4-1
TGTGCCAGCAGTCAACGATCCTACGAGCAGTACTTC	CASSQRSYEQYF	-	TRBJ2-7	-	TRBV28
TGTGCCAGCAGTGCAGGACAGGGCTTTTCAACTAATGAAAAACTGTTTTTT	CASSAGQGFSTNEKLFF	-	TRBJ1-4	TRBD1	TRBV6-1
TGTGCCAGCAGCGCGGGACAGGGGTATGGCTACACCTTC	CASSAGQGYGYTF	-	TRBJ1-2	TRBD1	TRBV7-9
TGCGCCAGCCCTTCCGTTCAGTACTTC	CASPSVQYF	-	TRBJ2-4	-	TRBV4-3
TGCGCCAGCGCGAAAAGGGGCAGCACTGAAGCTTTCTTT	CASAKRGSTEAFF	few	TRBJ1-1	-	TRBV10-1
TGTGCCAGCAGGACGGACCAAGAGACCCAGTACTTC	CASRTDQETQYF	once	TRBJ2-5	-	TRBV2
TGTGCCAGCAGCTTGGCCGGTGGGGCGAGCAATCAGCCCCAGCATTTT	CASSLAGGASNQPQHF	-	TRBJ1-5	-	TRBV5-6